Ten or more counts support the clone carrying this TCR beta chain. This sample is part of a study of T cells after posttransplantation cyclophosphamide. The CDR3 covers 14 residues. CDR1 is ENHRY, CDR2 SYGVKD, per germline. J gave up 2 bases and V 6 bases, and 3 bases lay outside the gene matches. Clones were sequenced by immunoSEQ multiplex PCR, and TCRdb holds only the in-frame ones, with some missing. The sample has over 35,000 clones, none seen only once; the top ten hold more than 2%. Sample: PBMCs. The receptor was isolated from a man in his forties or fifties in good health, CMV-negative, and a related stem cell transplant donor. The chain is built from TRBV10-3 and TRBJ2-3; 9 nucleotides line up with TRBD2. The CDR3 is CAISGTSPTDTQYF. In DNA form, the CDR3 reads TGTGCCATCAGCGGGACTAGCCCCACAGATACGCAGTATTTT.